This T cell receptor beta chain was found in a study of T cell repertoires in cytomegalovirus infection. Turning to the study itself: Evidence of both CMV infection and a matching HLA type came from public TCR beta signatures.

A single record per CDR3 protein comes from TCRdb applying MiXCR to the reads. This table has 630,000 or so distinct CDR3 sequences, 20% to 30% appearing once. Germline trimming cut 5 bases from V and 8 bases from J; bases unmatched to any gene: 10. CDR1 is DFQATT and CDR2 is SNEGSKA in the germline V gene (reference sequence). The CDR3 runs 14 residues. As regards this clonotype: Its antigen remains unknown.

Study-level points and caveats: The ex vivo response showed dominance by HLA-C-restricted CMV-specific TCR beta clonotypes. Cumulative public TCR beta family frequency identified carriers of CMV plus the relevant HLA.

Material: CD8+ T cells from PBMCs. The chain couples TRBV20-1 to TRBJ2-1; 9 bases align to TRBD2. The TCR sequence derives from a human donor in good health (CMV status not recorded). Some clones in this sample may be carry-over from other donors' samples. The CDR3 loop reads CSAYPSGVPDEQFF. The CDR3 coding sequence is TGCAGTGCTTACCCTAGCGGGGTACCCGATGAGCAGTTCTTC.